These 21 T cell receptor beta chains were sequenced from one sample in a study of cytomegalovirus exposure and HLA in healthy donors. The PCR had 60 Vbeta and 13 Jbeta primers. Libraries were prepared by immunoSEQ multiplex PCR; TCRdb keeps only in-frame clonotypes and omits some of them. The sample carries some 160,000 clones, roughly 80% recorded once. Sequencing input: PBMCs. Every receptor here comes from a woman in her 30s in good health and CMV-seronegative.

The CDR3 is CASSGGYTGELFF. The CDR3 DNA is TGTGCCAGCAGCGGGGGATACACCGGGGAGCTGTTTTTT. The chain is built from TRBV6-1 and TRBJ2-2; maybe TRBD2 (6 bases). The CDR3 spans 13 residues. Germline CDR1 is MNHNS and CDR2 is SASEGT. Trimming took 6 bases from V and 3 from J, leaving 8 bases between them.

CDR3 DNA: TGTGCCACCAGCAGAGAAGTTGGGACAGTTTACAATGAGCAGTTCTTC. Its translation is CATSREVGTVYNEQFF. This rearrangement joins TRBV15 to TRBJ2-1, with 7 bases identical to TRBD1. With V trimmed by 0 bases and J by 4 bases, 6 bases remained unmatched. Germline lookup yields CDR1 LNHNV and CDR2 YYDKDF (reference sequence). The CDR3 has 16 amino acids.

This clone was seen a single time. The chain carries TRBV5-4 and TRBJ2-7; no definite D call. CDR1 is SGHNT, CDR2 YYREEE, per germline (reference sequence). Trimming removed 2 bases from V and 3 bases from J, with 3 bases in between. This CDR3 contains 11 residues. CDR3 bases: TGTGCCAGCAGCTTTAACTACGAGCAGTACTTC. Protein sequence: CASSFNYEQYF.

This chain connects TRBV19 to TRBJ1-6; D unclear. Germline CDR1 and CDR2: LNHDA and SQIVND (reference sequence). Trimming removed 6 bases at V and 8 bases at J, with 20 bases between. The CDR3 contains 16 residues. The CDR3: CASRSTGIINYSPLHF. The CDR3 nucleotides are TGTGCCAGTAGGTCTACCGGGATCATAAATTATTCACCCCTCCACTTT.

The chain links TRBV10-1 to TRBJ1-4; D is perhaps TRBD1 (5 bases). Looked up from germline, CDR1 is WNHNN and CDR2 is SYGVQD (reference sequence). The CDR3 has 13 amino acids. Trimming left V 4 bases short and J 8 bases short, with 11 bases between. CDR3 in amino acids: CASSGGDREKLFF. The CDR3, as DNA: TGCGCCAGCAGTGGGGGGGATCGAGAAAAACTGTTTTTT.

This clone was counted only a few times. V usage is TRBV18 and J usage is TRBJ2-5, with TRBD2 identical over 9 bases. The CDR3 length is 15 residues. CDR1 KGHSH and CDR2 LQKENI come from the germline V gene. J was trimmed by 3 bases and V by 3 bases; bases with no gene match: 5. CDR3 loop: CASSPGERGEETQYF. For the CDR3, the DNA is TGTGCCAGCTCACCTGGTGAGCGGGGGGAAGAGACCCAGTACTTC. The full variable domain, its missing parts supplied by reference TRBV18 and TRBJ2-5, is NAGVMQNPRHLVRRRGQEARLRCSPMKGHSHVYWYRQLPEEGLKFMVYLQKENIIDESGMPKERFSAEFPKEGPSILRIQQVVRGDSAAYFCASSPGERGEETQYFGPGTRLLVL.

The J gene is TRBJ1-1, the V gene TRBV19; D perhaps matches TRBD1 (6 bases). V was trimmed by 7 bases and J by 0 bases, leaving 15 bases between them. Germline CDR1 reads LNHDA; CDR2 reads SQIVND (reference sequence). This CDR3 has 15 amino acids. The CDR3 reads CASIVHRDMNTEAFF. The CDR3 DNA follows: TGTGCCAGTATCGTCCACAGGGACATGAACACTGAAGCTTTCTTT.

This clone has a handful of counts. V usage is TRBV27 and J usage is TRBJ2-1, with D possibly being TRBD2 (5 bases). The germline V gene encodes CDR1 MNHEY and CDR2 SMNVEV (reference sequence). The CDR3 consists of 12 residues. V was pared by 6 bases and J by 10 bases, with 13 bases between. The chain's CDR3 is CASSPETGEQFF. The CDR3 nucleotides are TGTGCCAGCAGCCCCGAGACGGGGGAGCAGTTCTTC.

The gene calls are TRBV2 and TRBJ1-2; D remains ambiguous. V was clipped by 3 bases and J by 5 bases, with 7 bases between them. CDR3 length: 12 residues. The germline V gene encodes CDR1 SNHLY and CDR2 FYNNEI. The CDR3 DNA reads TGTGCCAGCAGTGAGGCTGCATATGGCTACACCTTC. Amino acids: CASSEAAYGYTF.

The chain uses TRBV28 and TRBJ1-2; D possibly corresponds to TRBD1 (6 bases). The CDR3 is 17 amino acids. The V gene's germline CDR1 is MDHEN and CDR2 SYDVKM. V gave up 6 bases and J gave up 3 bases, with 23 bases separating them. This CDR3 is CASRRTVQGSPDYGYTF. CDR3 nucleotide sequence: TGTGCCAGCAGACGGACGGTCCAGGGGTCTCCCGACTATGGCTACACCTTC.

The V call is TRBV6-5, the J call TRBJ1-1; D gene ambiguous. The length of the CDR3 is 13 residues. CDR1 is MNHEY and CDR2 is SVGAGI in the germline V gene. Trimming removed 2 bases from V and 3 bases from J, with 7 bases in between. CDR3 DNA sequence: TGTGCCAGCAGTTACAGGAGGGACACTGAAGCTTTCTTT. Residues: CASSYRRDTEAFF.

The chain carries TRBV30 and TRBJ2-5; TRBD1 matches 9 bases. The CDR3 is 15 residues long. Germline V gives CDR1 GTSNPN, CDR2 SVGIG (reference sequence). The J segment lost 4 bases and the V segment lost 6 bases, leaving 12 bases of the junction unmatched. CDR3 nucleotide sequence: TGTGCCTGTGCGGGACAGGGAAGAATTAGAGAGACCCAGTACTTC. Amino acids: CACAGQGRIRETQYF.

The rearrangement uses TRBV6-5 and TRBJ1-1, with 7 nucleotides matching TRBD1. Unmatched junction bases numbered 15, after V lost 6 bases and J lost 11 bases. Germline CDR1 MNHEY, CDR2 SVGAGI. The CDR3 totals 14 residues. The CDR3 spells CASSPPVGTALAFF. The CDR3 nucleotides read TGTGCCAGCAGCCCCCCCGTTGGGACAGCCCTTGCTTTCTTT.

The CDR3: CASSASGAGGFTEAFF. In nucleotides, the CDR3 is TGTGCCAGCAGTGCAAGTGGAGCAGGGGGGTTCACTGAAGCTTTCTTT. V gene TRBV27 combines with J gene TRBJ1-1, with 7 positions matching TRBD1. The CDR3 is made up of 16 amino acids. Trimming took 5 bases from V and 4 from J; bases not matched to a gene: 13. Germline lookup yields CDR1 MNHEY and CDR2 SMNVEV (reference sequence).

This clone has only one observation. This chain uses TRBV19 with TRBJ2-3; TRBD1 is a possible D gene (5 bases). In germline, CDR1 is LNHDA, CDR2 SQIVND (reference sequence). This CDR3 has 14 amino acids. Trimming removed 5 bases from V and 7 bases from J, with 16 bases in between. The CDR3 loop reads CASSVQQAPNTQYF. The CDR3, as DNA: TGTGCCAGTAGTGTTCAACAGGCCCCGAATACGCAGTATTTT. Combining the CDR3 with reference TRBV19 and TRBJ2-3 gives the whole variable domain DGGITQSPKYLFRKEGQNVTLSCEQNLNHDAMYWYRQDPGQGLRLIYYSQIVNDFQKGDIAEGYSVSREKKESFPLTVTSAQKNPTAFYLCASSVQQAPNTQYFGPGTRLTVL.

This clone was counted between two and nine times. This chain joins TRBV4-2 and TRBJ2-1; D unclear. The germline V gene has CDR1 LGHNA and CDR2 YNFKEQ. The CDR3 runs 15 residues. Trimming took 0 bases from V and 3 from J, leaving 9 bases between them. The CDR3 DNA follows: TGTGCCAGCAGCCAAGACAACGGTCACTACAATGAGCAGTTCTTC. It translates to CASSQDNGHYNEQFF.

This clone was recorded a few times. The chain carries TRBV19 and TRBJ1-4; D gene uncertain. CDR3 length: 14 amino acids. The germline gives CDR1 LNHDA, CDR2 SQIVND (reference sequence). Trimming removed 7 bases from V and 4 bases from J, with 13 bases in between. DNA for the CDR3: TGTGCCAGTACCGAGGGCAGCTATAATGAAAAACTGTTTTTT. It specifies CASTEGSYNEKLFF.

V gene TRBV12-5 combines with J gene TRBJ1-2; a weak D match, TRBD1 (6 bases). The CDR3 has 16 residues. V shed 1 base and J shed 3 bases, with 15 bases lying between them. CDR1 and CDR2 from the germline V gene are LGHNT and FRNRAP. CDR3 amino acids: CASGLAIGGLDYGYTF. The CDR3 DNA follows: TGTGCTAGTGGTTTGGCGATAGGGGGATTGGACTATGGCTACACCTTC.

V and J are TRBV7-2 and TRBJ2-1, with 15 bases matching TRBD2. Germline trimming cut 5 bases from V and 9 bases from J; bases unmatched to any gene: 5. The germline V gene encodes CDR1 SGHTA and CDR2 FQGNSA. The CDR3 length is 15 residues. CDR3 DNA: TGTGCCAGCAGCCTGGGACTAGCGGGGGGCGGTGAGCAGTTCTTC. Translation: CASSLGLAGGGEQFF.

The chain couples TRBV29-1 to TRBJ2-1; the match to TRBD2 covers 10 bases. The CDR3 extends over 15 amino acids. V was clipped by 8 bases and J by 5 bases; unmatched bases: 12. Germline CDR1 reads SQVTM; CDR2 reads ANQGSEA. The CDR3 nucleotides are TGCAGCCTGGCCCGGCTAGCGGGGGTTAACAATGAGCAGTTCTTC. Translated, it gives CSLARLAGVNNEQFF.

The CDR3 nucleotides are TGTGCCTGGAGTCTCGGGACAGTGAACACTGAAGCTTTCTTT. Its protein product is CAWSLGTVNTEAFF. The chain has TRBV30 and TRBJ1-1, with 7 nucleotides matching TRBD1. The V segment lost 2 bases and the J segment 0 bases; nucleotides outside the gene matches: 3. Germline lookup yields CDR1 GTSNPN and CDR2 SVGIG (reference sequence). The CDR3 is 14 amino acids.